This T cell receptor (beta chain) was found in a study of shared clonotypes between healthy human individuals. Whole-study context: Three plates each covered CD4 naive and memory; CD8 naive two, CD8 memory one. Whole-study results and caveats: The genetic and exposure-history diversity represented was limited by few donors. In general, naive subsets displayed greater estimated richness than memory subsets did.

On this clone: No antigen is known for it.

Only in-frame clones appear in the TCRdb table, and some are missing; sequencing was by immunoSEQ multiplex PCR. The profile covers a few million clones, with 90% to 95% appearing a single time and 0.35% to 0.45% taken by the ten largest. V trimming: 0 bases; J trimming: 0 bases; junction bases outside the gene matches: 9. The CDR3 is made up of 18 amino acids. Looked up from germline, CDR1 is MNHNS and CDR2 is SASEGT. The sample taken for sequencing was naive CD4+ T cells from PBMCs. Subset specified: CD45RA+ positively selected. The chain carries TRBV6-1 and TRBJ2-3; 7 bases fit TRBD2. The receptor's source is a young man in good health. Some clones in this sample may be carry-over from other donors' samples. The CDR3 region has the DNA TGTGCCAGCAGTGAAGCGCTGACTAGCTCCACGAGCACAGATACGCAGTATTTT. Translated, it gives CASSEALTSSTSTDTQYF.